This T cell receptor beta chain was identified during a study of blood T cells in healthy people across ages. General observations from the study: Unsorted PBMC input precluded a conclusive naive versus antigen-experienced comparison.

With a J-beta primer mix and a sample-barcoded 5' primer, a second PCR ran about 7 to 11 cycles. TCRdb itself ran the 5' RACE reads through MiXCR, one entry per CDR3 protein. The sample lists fewer than 2 million distinct CDR3 sequences; 30% to 40% were seen once. Notes on this clonotype: Its antigen is as yet unknown.

The CDR3 contains 11 residues. Trimming pared 3 bases from V and 9 bases from J, leaving 8 bases between. V usage is TRBV12-3 or TRBV12-4 and J usage is TRBJ2-5; D may be TRBD2 (5 bases). The source is a human donor in good health. The material sequenced was blood. CDR3 loop: CASSFRGPQYF. CDR3 sequence (DNA): TGTGCCAGCAGTTTTCGGGGTCCCCAGTACTTC.